This T cell receptor beta chain was identified during a study of blood T cell repertoires in COVID-19 (dated by TCRdb to the early 2020s). Context from the whole study: Collaborator samples came from the United States, Italy and Spain and covered acute and convalescent phases of COVID-19. Deeply sampled blood TCRbeta repertoires from subjects exposed to, actively infected with, or recovered from COVID-19 were included in the dataset. The material from the prospective study consisted of cDNA or gDNA derived from T cells, B-cell-depleted T cells, or PBMCs. Nearly every sample came with metadata listing a de-identified subject ID, COVID-19 status, age in years and sex. The repertoires were released in a freely available public database intended as a resource for research on the immune response to SARS-CoV-2. Samples were obtained from the ongoing ImmuneRACE study (first 160 participants) and from approximately 1,200 subjects provided by 6 global collaborators. Where available, HLA class I and class II types were obtained from metadata supplied by the sample provider rather than from assay-based typing.

Worth noting for this clone: The specificity of this receptor is unknown. Base qualities were left out, and no much larger clone turns up one base away.

TCRbeta CDR3 regions were amplified from genomic DNA using the immunoSEQ Assay, a bias-controlled multiplex PCR. As for the authors' bioinformatics: Within the assay, amplification of reference gene primers was used to estimate how many nucleated cells each sample contained. To quantify the absolute abundance of each unique TCRbeta CDR3 rearrangement, sequence reads were collapsed and filtered. For each sample, productive Simpson clonality was calculated by taking the square root of Simpson's diversity index across productive rearrangements. Drawn from immuneACCESS, this table holds only the in-frame rearrangements with V and J called that TCRdb kept. Clones are partly lost; checked studies trace under half to an unresolved V gene and leave the rest unexplained. V and J calls plus clone size are reproduced from that table; the DNA served to infer D and trimming. Within this sample are about 200,000 clones, with roughly 88% of them counted one time only. The ten most abundant clones make up 15% to 20% of the sample.

Paper-wide results and their limitations: The quantity of clinical and demographic metadata differed by source and by participant and was supplied without curation.

At one collaborating source in Seattle, patients were enrolled during active infection and were followed longitudinally through the course of disease. Whole blood was collected in K2EDTA tubes by collaborating institutions according to the institutions' own protocols. For TCRbeta analysis, collaborator samples were shipped as frozen whole blood, as isolated PBMCs, or as DNA extracted from either sample type. The sample taken for sequencing was peripheral blood. This clonotype originated in a man over 45 with COVID-19, enrolled during active disease.

Here is the DNA: TGTGCCATTCACCAGGGGAGCTCCTACGAGCAGTACTTC. The encoded protein is CAIHQGSSYEQYF. The rearranged segments are TRBV10-3 and TRBJ2-7; a weak D assignment points to TRBD1 (6 bases agree). From the cysteine up to the phenylalanine, the CDR3 has a length of 13 residues. Only the CDR3 part of the read is kept: 39 bases, read in frame from the first base. Via the germline V gene, CDR1 is ENHRY and CDR2 SYGVKD. Trimming removed 9 bases from V and 0 bases from J, leaving 12 bases between the germline ends.